This T cell receptor beta chain was obtained from a study of CD8 T cells in Susac syndrome. V was trimmed by 3 bases and J by 0 bases, leaving 8 bases between them. The CDR3 covers 13 residues. Germline V lookup: CDR1 GTSNPN, CDR2 SVGIG (reference sequence). The RNA input was about 0.5 to 1 ug, and it was reverse transcribed with random hexamers. Amplification of TCR beta CDR3 was carried out by immunoSEQ multiplex PCR, which covered 54 Vbeta and 13 Jbeta segments. TCRdb re-analysed the immunoSEQ multiplex PCR reads in MiXCR, keeping a single row per CDR3 protein. The profile covers under 200,000 distinct CDR3 sequences, with 90% to 95% appearing a single time and 0.1% taken by the ten largest. Healthy donors served as age- and sex-matched controls.

The receptor's source is a human donor in good health. V is TRBV30 and J is TRBJ1-1; D perhaps matches TRBD1 (5 bases). What was sequenced was CD4+ T cells from PBMCs. The CDR3 sequence: CAWSGHLNTEAFF. The CDR3 region has the DNA TGTGCCTGGAGCGGACATTTGAACACTGAAGCTTTCTTT.